The 25 T cell receptor beta chains in this list originate from one sample, sequenced in a study of shared clonotypes between healthy human individuals. Naive CD8 cells lacked CD45RO, underwent positive selection for CCR7 and left out terminally differentiated effector memory CD45RA+ cells. Data came from immunoSEQ multiplex PCR; TCRdb stores just in-frame clones and leaves some out. Of around 640,000 clones in the sample, around 96% were seen once. Sequencing input: naive CD8+ T cells sorted from blood. The receptors were gathered from a woman younger than 45 in good health.

The genes are TRBV5-4 and TRBJ1-3; perhaps TRBD1 as D (5 bases). CDR3 length equals 14 residues. V gave up 10 bases and J gave up 0 bases, with 14 bases separating them. Germline V gives CDR1 SGHNT, CDR2 YYREEE (reference sequence). CDR3 sequence reads: CAVDAGLSGNTIYF. Written as DNA, the CDR3 is TGTGCCGTCGACGCGGGGCTCTCTGGAAACACCATATATTTT.

The chain has TRBV9 and TRBJ1-4; 8 bases are shared with TRBD1. The junction had 7 bases not matched to a gene; V was cut back by 4 bases and J by 5 bases. The CDR3 loop spans 15 amino acids. The V gene's germline CDR1 is SGDLS and CDR2 YYNGEE. CDR3 residues: CASSPEGTGNEKLFF. CDR3 sequence (DNA): TGTGCCAGCAGCCCGGAGGGGACAGGAAATGAAAAACTGTTTTTT.

This clone was seen once. The V gene is TRBV28, the J gene TRBJ2-3; 11 bases agree with TRBD2. The CDR3 sequence is 15 residues long. The trim removed 8 bases at V and 6 bases at J, leaving 10 bases unmatched. Germline V gives CDR1 MDHEN, CDR2 SYDVKM. The CDR3 DNA reads as TGTGCCAGCTTTGGACTAGCGGGCACAACTGATACGCAGTATTTT. Its translation: CASFGLAGTTDTQYF.

The chain has TRBV28 and TRBJ2-7, with D hard to call. With 5 bases removed from V and 5 bases from J, the gap between germline ends came to 13 bases. Germline loops: CDR1 MDHEN, CDR2 SYDVKM. The CDR3 sequence is 13 residues long. The CDR3 protein is CASSLIPTDEQYF. The CDR3 DNA follows: TGTGCCAGCAGTCTTATCCCGACCGACGAGCAGTACTTC.

The chain uses TRBV29-1 and TRBJ2-7; D possibly matches TRBD1 or TRBD2 (5 bases each). V gave up 4 bases and J gave up 2 bases, with 27 bases separating them. Germline V CDR1 and CDR2: SQVTM, ANQGSEA. This CDR3 contains 18 residues. Here the CDR3 DNA reads TGCAGCGTTGGCCCGCCTTTTTGGGAAGAGGGGATCCCCTACGAGCAGTACTTC. Encoded protein: CSVGPPFWEEGIPYEQYF.

This chain connects TRBV4-2 to TRBJ2-1; TRBD2 agrees at 13 bases. This CDR3 comprises 14 residues. Germline V lookup: CDR1 LGHNA, CDR2 YNFKEQ. V lost 0 bases to trimming and J lost 16 bases; unmatched junction nucleotides: 6. CDR3 sequence: CASSQELAGGSLFF. The CDR3 bases are TGTGCCAGCAGCCAAGAACTAGCGGGAGGGTCTCTCTTCTTC.

The chain recombines TRBV4-1 with TRBJ2-7, with 11 positions matching TRBD2. Germline CDR1 reads MGHRA; CDR2 reads YSYEKL. There are 16 residues in the CDR3. With V trimmed by 0 bases and J by 3 bases, 4 bases remained unmatched. CDR3 in amino acids: CASSQEPTSGVYEQYF. The CDR3 region has the DNA TGCGCCAGCAGCCAAGAACCGACTAGCGGGGTCTACGAGCAGTACTTC.

This clone was counted once. The chain combines TRBV9 with TRBJ2-2; D not certain. V was trimmed by 0 bases and J by 7 bases, leaving 13 bases between them. Germline-derived CDR1 and CDR2 are SGDLS and YYNGEE. The CDR3 loop spans 15 amino acids. CDR3 nucleotide sequence: TGTGCCAGCAGCGTAGGTCTAGTGGGTGTCGGGGAGCTGTTTTTT. Amino acids: CASSVGLVGVGELFF.

CDR3 bases: TGCGCCACCGGCGACAATGAGCAGTTCTTC. It specifies CATGDNEQFF. The V gene is TRBV10-2, the J gene TRBJ2-1, with unresolved D. CDR1 is WSHSY, CDR2 SAAADI, per germline. CDR3 length: 10 residues. V was clipped by 10 bases and J by 5 bases, with 6 bases between them.

The genes are TRBV28 and TRBJ2-2; possible D gene TRBD2, 6 bases. Germline-derived CDR1 and CDR2 are MDHEN and SYDVKM. The CDR3 loop spans 14 amino acids. V shed 3 bases and J shed 6 bases, with 11 bases lying between them. The CDR3 DNA sequence: TGTGCCAGCAGTTTTCGACTAGGCCCCGGGGAGCTGTTTTTT. Its translation is CASSFRLGPGELFF.

The chain's CDR3 is CASSSLGGRSEAFF. In DNA, the CDR3 is TGTGCCAGCAGTTCCCTAGGTGGGCGATCCGAAGCTTTCTTT. V and J are TRBV27 and TRBJ1-1; D remains ambiguous. Looked up from germline, CDR1 is MNHEY and CDR2 is SMNVEV (reference sequence). V dropped 4 bases and J dropped 8 bases, with 17 bases sitting between them. The CDR3 has 14 residues.

The rearrangement links TRBV7-9 to TRBJ1-1; no clear D. This CDR3 spans 14 amino acids. Trimming left V 3 bases short and J 7 bases short, with 15 bases between. Germline V gives CDR1 SEHNR, CDR2 FQNEAQ (reference sequence). CDR3 residues: CASSFGPEDFEAFF. The CDR3 DNA follows: TGTGCCAGCAGCTTCGGCCCTGAGGACTTTGAAGCTTTCTTT.

Concerning this clone: Other DNA sequences from this sample encode an identical CDR3 as well. The CDR3 DNA reads TGTGCCAGCAGTTTAAGGGGCCAGCCCCAGCATTTT. Translating gives CASSLRGQPQHF. This chain connects TRBV27 to TRBJ1-5, with a weak D call TRBD1 (5 bases). This CDR3 has 12 residues. Germline loops: CDR1 MNHEY, CDR2 SMNVEV (reference sequence). Trimming pared 2 bases from V and 7 bases from J, leaving 6 bases between.

The table lists this clone with a count of one. The chain employs TRBV27 and TRBJ2-1, with D perhaps TRBD1 (5 bases). This CDR3 has 16 residues. Germline loops: CDR1 MNHEY, CDR2 SMNVEV (reference sequence). The ends were cut back, 5 bases at V and 0 bases at J, with 14 bases in the middle. CDR3 amino acids: CASSPTIRGSYNEQFF. For the CDR3, the DNA is TGTGCCAGCAGTCCGACGATTAGGGGCTCCTACAATGAGCAGTTCTTC.

The chain uses TRBV28 and TRBJ2-2; 9 bases fit TRBD1. CDR1 is MDHEN and CDR2 is SYDVKM in the germline V gene. The CDR3 loop spans 15 amino acids. The V gene end was trimmed by 6 bases and the J gene end by 0 bases; junction bases not matched to a gene: 2. The CDR3 region is CASRGQGANTGELFF. The DNA of the CDR3 is TGTGCCAGCAGGGGACAGGGTGCGAACACCGGGGAGCTGTTTTTT. Drawing the rest from reference TRBV28 and TRBJ2-2, the complete variable domain is DVKVTQSSRYLVKRTGEKVFLECVQDMDHENMFWYRQDPGLGLRLIYFSYDVKMKEKGDIPEGYSVSREKKERFSLILESASTNQTSMYLCASRGQGANTGELFFGEGSRLTVL.

CDR3 bases: TGTGCCAGCAGTCCCCGACGGAAAGACTACGAGCAGTACTTC. Translated, it gives CASSPRRKDYEQYF. This rearrangement joins TRBV28 to TRBJ2-7; D is unclear. V was shortened by 5 bases and J by 3 bases, with 14 bases between the two germline ends. CDR1 and CDR2 (germline): MDHEN, SYDVKM. The CDR3 is made up of 14 amino acids.

The chain is built from TRBV5-4 and TRBJ2-7; 10 nucleotides match TRBD1. The junction had 6 bases not matched to a gene; V was cut back by 0 bases and J by 6 bases. Looked up from germline, CDR1 is SGHNT and CDR2 is YYREEE (reference sequence). CDR3 length: 15 amino acids. The CDR3 loop is CASSLDQTGGFEQYF. The CDR3 DNA is TGTGCCAGCAGCTTGGACCAGACAGGGGGCTTCGAGCAGTACTTC.

The V gene is TRBV4-1, the J gene TRBJ2-3; no reliable D call. Trimming pared 0 bases from V and 4 bases from J, leaving 8 bases between. Germline V gene sequence: CDR1 MGHRA, CDR2 YSYEKL. The CDR3 is made up of 14 amino acids. The CDR3 nucleotides read TGCGCCAGCAGCCAAGATCACAAGGCAGATACGCAGTATTTT. Residues: CASSQDHKADTQYF.

A few counts support this clone. The genes are TRBV30 and TRBJ1-1; 9 bases agree with TRBD1. CDR1 and CDR2 (germline): GTSNPN, SVGIG (reference sequence). The J segment lost 1 base and the V segment lost 2 bases, leaving 5 bases of the junction unmatched. This CDR3 comprises 15 residues. Here the CDR3 DNA reads TGTGCCTGGAGTCCCGGGACAGGGAGGAACACTGAAGCTTTCTTT. As protein: CAWSPGTGRNTEAFF.

V usage is TRBV19 and J usage is TRBJ1-5; unclear D gene. CDR3 size: 16 residues. Trimming left V 0 bases short and J 0 bases short, with 9 bases between. Germline CDR1 and CDR2: LNHDA and SQIVND (reference sequence). CDR3 loop: CASSIDGSFSNQPQHF. In DNA form, the CDR3 reads TGTGCCAGTAGTATAGATGGCTCGTTTAGCAATCAGCCCCAGCATTTT.

The CDR3 nucleotides are TGTGCCAGCAGTTTCGGGTCTAGGGTTGGCACTGAAGCTTTCTTT. Amino acid sequence: CASSFGSRVGTEAFF. This rearrangement joins TRBV27 to TRBJ1-1; D not resolved. The CDR3 length is 15 residues. Germline CDR1 and CDR2: MNHEY and SMNVEV (reference sequence). The V and J ends lost 3 bases and 4 bases respectively, with 15 bases between them.

This chain links TRBV27 with TRBJ2-7; D could derive from TRBD1 or TRBD2 (6 bases each). V was pared by 6 bases and J by 1 base, with 19 bases between. Germline loops: CDR1 MNHEY, CDR2 SMNVEV (reference sequence). The CDR3 is 16 residues long. CDR3 in amino acids: CASRGTLGGGSYEQYF. CDR3 DNA sequence: TGTGCCAGCAGGGGGACCCTAGGGGGAGGATCCTACGAGCAGTACTTC.

A single count supports this clone. The chain employs TRBV29-1 and TRBJ2-2; no clear D. With 3 bases removed from V and 0 bases from J, the gap between germline ends came to 5 bases. Per the germline V gene, CDR1 is SQVTM and CDR2 is ANQGSEA. CDR3 length: 13 residues. CDR3 in amino acids: CSVESANTGELFF. CDR3 DNA: TGCAGCGTTGAGTCTGCGAACACCGGGGAGCTGTTTTTT.

The chain uses TRBV28 and TRBJ2-7; TRBD2 might be the D (5 bases). The germline V and J ends were trimmed by 3 bases and 3 bases, with 18 bases remaining between them. CDR3 length: 16 amino acids. CDR1 and CDR2 (germline): MDHEN, SYDVKM. CDR3 nucleotides: TGTGCCAGCAGTTTTATGCTAGAGAGTAGCGACTACGAGCAGTACTTC. Translation gives CASSFMLESSDYEQYF.

This sequence joins TRBV6-1 and TRBJ2-7, with unresolved D. This CDR3 contains 12 residues. Germline CDR1 reads MNHNS; CDR2 reads SASEGT. The V and J ends lost 5 bases and 1 base respectively, with 6 bases between them. The CDR3 region has the DNA TGTGCCAGCAGTCAATGGTCCTACGAGCAGTACTTC. This translates into CASSQWSYEQYF.